This TCR beta chain was identified during a study of somatic mutations in cytotoxic T cells in rheumatoid arthritis. This clone was found once. Assay: immunoSEQ multiplex PCR; the TCRdb copy retains only in-frame clones and omits some. The repertoire has 15,000 to 20,000 clones, around 80% of them found once; the top ten carry about 10%. This CDR3 is built from 15 residues. With 3 bases removed from V and 7 bases from J, the gap between germline ends came to 18 bases. Germline values: CDR1 MNHEY, CDR2 SVGAGI. The TCR sequence derives from an adult with rheumatoid arthritis. The chain combines TRBV6-5 with TRBJ1-1; D is possibly TRBD1 (5 bases). The sample taken for sequencing was CD8+ T cells sorted from blood. The CDR3 DNA reads TGTGCCAGCAGTTATCTGGAGGGGACCCAGGGTGAAGCTTTCTTT. It translates to CASSYLEGTQGEAFF.